This is a list of T cell receptor beta chains from one sample in a study of Ad26.COV2.S vaccination and SARS-CoV-2 variants. The assay was immunoSEQ multiplex PCR, and TCRdb's table has in-frame clones only and misses some. The sample has 360,000 or so clones, roughly 90% seen once. The sequences come from peripheral blood, collected in a trial of Ad26.COV2.S vaccine versus placebo. The receptors stem from a person aged 18 to 59 who received the Ad26.COV2.S COVID-19 vaccine or a placebo. Both conserved end residues are part of each CDR3. The order of the fields is J gene, clone size, D gene, V gene, CDR3 DNA, CDR3 protein. The D gene is left open where the match is weak. The size entry is marked missing in some rows and otherwise reads once, few, many or a size class.

>TRBJ1-2|NA|TRBD1|TRBV30
TGTGCCTGTGGACAGGGTGGCTACACCTTC
CACGQGGYTF
>TRBJ2-7|few|NA|TRBV14
TGTGCCAGCAGGCCGGGGGAGCAGTACTTC
CASRPGEQYF
>TRBJ1-1|NA|NA|TRBV9
TGTGCCAGCAGCGTAGGAGGGGCAGGCACTGAAGCTTTCTTT
CASSVGGAGTEAFF
>TRBJ1-1|NA|NA|TRBV6-5
TGTGCCAGCAGTTCGGAGGGTGGGGCCGGGGGCACTGAAGCTTTCTTT
CASSSEGGAGGTEAFF
>TRBJ2-7|NA|TRBD2|TRBV12-5
TGTGCTAGTGGTTTGTTTCCACGGCTAGCGGGAAACTACGAGCAGTACTTC
CASGLFPRLAGNYEQYF
>TRBJ2-3|NA|NA|TRBV24-1
TGTGCCACCAGTGATTTCGGGGATACGCAGTATTTT
CATSDFGDTQYF
>TRBJ2-6|NA|NA|TRBV7-3
TGTGCCAGCAGCTTAATGGCGGGGGCCAACGTCCTGACTTTC
CASSLMAGANVLTF
>TRBJ2-2|NA|NA|TRBV6-5
TGTGCCAGCCGCGGGGACAGCACGAACACCGGGGAGCTGTTTTTT
CASRGDSTNTGELFF
>TRBJ1-2|NA|NA|TRBV27
TGTGCCAGCACCGACGATCGTGGAGGGGGCTACACCTTC
CASTDDRGGGYTF
>TRBJ2-3|NA|NA|TRBV5-1
TGCGCCAGCAGCTTGGGTCAAGGCCCAGATACGCAGTATTTT
CASSLGQGPDTQYF
>TRBJ2-7|few|TRBD1|TRBV6-4
TGTGCCAGCAGTGACCCCGGTGAACAGGGGAGCTCCTACGAGCAGTACTTC
CASSDPGEQGSSYEQYF
>TRBJ2-7|NA|NA|TRBV5-6
TGTGCCAGCAGCTTGGCCGACGGCAGCGAGCAGTACTTC
CASSLADGSEQYF
>TRBJ1-1|NA|NA|TRBV30
TGTGCCTTTTCTCGTGGGGGCAAGAACACTGAAGCTTTCTTT
CAFSRGGKNTEAFF
>TRBJ2-2|NA|TRBD2|TRBV29-1
TGCAGCGTTGGAATAGTCCTAGCGGGAAACACCGGGGAGCTGTTTTTT
CSVGIVLAGNTGELFF
>TRBJ2-7|NA|NA|TRBV18
TGTGCCAGCTCACCACAGAGGGGGGGCTACGAGCAGTACTTC
CASSPQRGGYEQYF
>TRBJ2-7|NA|NA|TRBV7-2
TGTGCCAGCAGCTTAGTAGCCGGTGCTCTCTACGAGCAGTACTTC
CASSLVAGALYEQYF
>TRBJ1-6|NA|NA|TRBV28
TGTGCCAGCAGTTTAGTAGAGGTCAATTCACCCCTCCACTTT
CASSLVEVNSPLHF
>TRBJ2-7|NA|TRBD2|TRBV6-2/TRBV6-3
TGTGCCAGCAGTTCACCCCTAGCGGGATTTTACGAGCAGTACTTC
CASSSPLAGFYEQYF
>TRBJ2-7|NA|NA|TRBV6-1
TGTGCCAGCAGTGAATCTGAGGGCCCCTACGAGCAGTACTTC
CASSESEGPYEQYF
>TRBJ2-3|NA|NA|TRBV15
TGTGCCACCAGCAGGGCTTCAGGGGTTAACACAGATACGCAGTATTTT
CATSRASGVNTDTQYF
>TRBJ2-7|few|TRBD1|TRBV11-1
TGTGCCAGCAGCTTAGGCACAGGGGACCTCTACGAGCAGTACTTC
CASSLGTGDLYEQYF
>TRBJ1-5|once|NA|TRBV7-9
TGTGCCAGCATGAGCGACGGCTTAAGCAATCAGCCCCAGCATTTT
CASMSDGLSNQPQHF
>TRBJ2-2|NA|NA|TRBV5-1
TGCGCCAGCAGCTCTAGTCTCACCGGGGAGCTGTTTTTT
CASSSSLTGELFF
>TRBJ2-3|NA|TRBD2|TRBV27
TGTGCCAGCAGTTTATCGCTAGCGGGAGGGGGCACAGATACGCAGTATTTT
CASSLSLAGGGTDTQYF
>TRBJ1-1|NA|TRBD1|TRBV19
TGTGCCAGTAGTAGTCAGGGGGGGATGAACACTGAAGCTTTCTTT
CASSSQGGMNTEAFF
>TRBJ1-1|NA|NA|TRBV7-2
TGTGCCAGCAGCCGTCCATTGGGCACTGAAGCTTTCTTT
CASSRPLGTEAFF
>TRBJ2-5|NA|NA|TRBV12-3/TRBV12-4
TGTGCCAGCACCGTGGGAAAGACCCAGTACTTC
CASTVGKTQYF